Following are 21 T cell receptor beta chains from one sample sequenced in a study of beta chain features in type 1 diabetes. General study findings and limits: When Type 1 diabetes patients were examined, their TCRB CDR3s proved moderately but significantly shorter in all four CD4+ subsets.

Expressed TCRB transcripts were sequenced, since all the RNA that had been isolated was reverse transcribed. Produced via immunoSEQ multiplex PCR; TCRdb's table is partial and in-frame only. The sample has around 690,000 clones, around 12% seen once. Their antigen targets remain unknown. The sequencing input was naive CD4+ T cells from blood. The receptors come from a man younger than 40 with type 1 diabetes.

This rearrangement joins TRBV6-5 to TRBJ2-3, with 7 bases that match TRBD2. The germline CDR1 and CDR2 sequences are MNHEY and SVGAGI. The CDR3 is made up of 14 amino acids. V was clipped by 6 bases and J by 2 bases; unmatched bases: 5. CDR3 sequence (DNA): TGTGCCAGCAGCCCCCGGGGGGACACAGATACGCAGTATTTT. This codes for CASSPRGDTDTQYF.

The table lists this clone with a few counts. CDR3 nucleotides: TGTGCCAGCAGTTTCTGGGGGATTGGCACAGATACGCAGTATTTT. It encodes CASSFWGIGTDTQYF. The chain uses TRBV28 and TRBJ2-3, with D perhaps given as TRBD1 or TRBD2 (5 bases each). Trimming removed 3 bases from V and 1 base from J, with 11 bases in between. Germline CDR1 MDHEN, CDR2 SYDVKM. The CDR3 runs to 15 residues. The entire variable domain, with the rest obtained from reference TRBV28 and TRBJ2-3, is as follows: DVKVTQSSRYLVKRTGEKVFLECVQDMDHENMFWYRQDPGLGLRLIYFSYDVKMKEKGDIPEGYSVSREKKERFSLILESASTNQTSMYLCASSFWGIGTDTQYFGPGTRLTVL.

The rearrangement links TRBV11-3 to TRBJ2-1; D remains unclear. Germline CDR1 SGHNT, CDR2 YENEEA. This CDR3 is 14 amino acids long. V was pared by 5 bases and J by 7 bases, with 15 bases between. This CDR3 reads CASSHQRPSNEQFF. The CDR3 DNA is TGTGCCAGCAGCCATCAGAGGCCGTCTAATGAGCAGTTCTTC.

The chain links TRBV19 to TRBJ2-3; D gene ambiguous. Germline-derived CDR1 and CDR2 are LNHDA and SQIVND (reference sequence). V lost 8 bases and J 6 bases, leaving 6 bases between the germline ends. The CDR3 loop spans 10 amino acids. CDR3 bases: TGTGCCAGTGGAACTGATACGCAGTATTTT. This codes for CASGTDTQYF.

This clone occurred once. As DNA, the CDR3 is TGTGCCAGCCTGGTCGTCAGGGGCTTCAATGAAAAACTGTTTTTT. This codes for CASLVVRGFNEKLFF. V gene TRBV5-6 combines with J gene TRBJ1-4, with D maybe TRBD1 (6 bases). The V gene lost 7 bases and the J gene lost 5 bases, with 18 bases spanning the gap. CDR3 length equals 15 residues. Germline loops: CDR1 SGHDT, CDR2 YYEEEE.

Details on this clone: The same CDR3 also results from other DNA sequences found in this sample. V and J are TRBV25-1 and TRBJ2-7; perhaps TRBD2 as D (6 bases). This CDR3 region has 13 residues. Germline CDR1 is MGHDK and CDR2 is SYGVNS. The germline V and J ends were trimmed by 4 bases and 4 bases, with 11 bases remaining between them. The CDR3 is CASSGLARYEQYF. The DNA of the CDR3 is TGTGCCAGCAGTGGTCTAGCGAGGTACGAGCAGTACTTC.

There are a few counts of this clone. The chain links TRBV4-3 to TRBJ1-1; D is undetermined. The germline V gene has CDR1 LGHNA and CDR2 YSLEER. The CDR3 extends over 15 amino acids. Trimming removed 0 bases from V and 1 base from J, with 9 bases in between. CDR3 in amino acids: CASSQDPAGNTEAFF. The CDR3 coding sequence is TGCGCCAGCAGCCAAGATCCCGCAGGGAACACTGAAGCTTTCTTT.

V gene TRBV9 combines with J gene TRBJ1-3; 7 bases agree with TRBD1. The CDR3 sequence is 13 residues long. J lost 1 base, V lost 7 bases, and 2 bases had no gene match. Germline CDR1 reads SGDLS; CDR2 reads YYNGEE. CDR3 loop: CASSQGSGNTIYF. The CDR3 nucleotides are TGTGCCAGCTCACAGGGGTCTGGAAACACCATATATTTT.

This clone was counted only a few times. The CDR3 loop reads CASSQGASGGTTDTQYF. The CDR3 bases are TGCGCCAGCAGCCAGGGAGCTAGCGGGGGGACCACAGATACGCAGTATTTT. The V and J genes are TRBV4-1 and TRBJ2-3; 11 nucleotides agree with TRBD2. CDR3 length: 17 residues. Germline CDR1 reads MGHRA; CDR2 reads YSYEKL. J was trimmed by 2 bases and V by 3 bases; bases with no gene match: 7.

This clone was counted only a few times. The V call is TRBV2, the J call TRBJ1-1; maybe TRBD1 (5 bases). The CDR3 spans 11 residues. Trimming shortened V by 8 bases and J by 9 bases, and 13 bases separated the two germline ends. Per germline, CDR1 SNHLY and CDR2 FYNNEI. This CDR3 reads CASSQEGKAFF. CDR3 nucleotide sequence: TGTGCCAGCTCCCAGGAGGGGAAAGCTTTCTTT.

In its sample, this clone was seen a few times. This rearrangement joins TRBV6-5 to TRBJ2-1; 11 bases agree with TRBD1. The CDR3 is 15 amino acids. Germline V CDR1 and CDR2: MNHEY, SVGAGI. With 2 bases clipped from V and 6 bases from J, the junction kept 3 bases outside the gene matches. The CDR3, as DNA: TGTGCCAGCAGTTACGTGGGGACAGGGGGCAATGAGCAGTTCTTC. Its translation: CASSYVGTGGNEQFF.

This chain connects TRBV15 to TRBJ1-6; D is perhaps TRBD1 (5 bases). Germline CDR1 reads LNHNV; CDR2 reads YYDKDF (reference sequence). Trimming took off 4 bases at V and 13 bases at J, with 20 bases between the two ends. The CDR3 is made up of 15 amino acids. CDR3 sequence reads: CATSILDRRLVPLHF. As DNA, the CDR3 is TGTGCCACCAGCATACTCGACAGACGTTTAGTCCCCCTCCACTTT.

V and J are TRBV11-3 and TRBJ2-1; no clear D gene. Trimming left V 2 bases short and J 5 bases short, with 10 bases between. CDR1 and CDR2 from the germline V gene are SGHNT and YENEEA. This CDR3 has 14 amino acids. CDR3 bases: TGTGCCAGCAGCTTAACCGAATATGACAATGAGCAGTTCTTC. It encodes CASSLTEYDNEQFF.

This clone occurred once. The chain has TRBV2 and TRBJ2-3; TRBD2 matches 7 bases. Germline V gene sequence: CDR1 SNHLY, CDR2 FYNNEI. The CDR3 has 15 amino acids. Trimming cost V 4 bases and J 0 bases; bases outside gene matches: 4. The CDR3 loop reads CASSGEGSSTDTQYF. Written as DNA, the CDR3 is TGTGCCAGCAGTGGGGAGGGCAGCAGCACAGATACGCAGTATTTT.

This chain connects TRBV4-2 to TRBJ1-6; 7 nucleotides agree with TRBD1. Germline values: CDR1 LGHNA, CDR2 YNFKEQ. The trim removed 0 bases at V and 9 bases at J, leaving 8 bases unmatched. There are 16 residues in the CDR3. This CDR3 reads CASSQDGTAAGSPLHF. In DNA, the CDR3 is TGTGCCAGCAGCCAAGATGGGACAGCGGCGGGTTCACCCCTCCACTTT.

This clone came up a few times. This rearrangement joins TRBV7-2 to TRBJ2-3; D remains unclear. V was clipped by 5 bases and J by 7 bases, with 10 bases between them. The germline gives CDR1 SGHTA, CDR2 FQGNSA. This CDR3 has 12 residues. CDR3 region: CASSTPFYTQYF. Written as DNA, the CDR3 is TGTGCCAGCAGCACCCCCTTCTATACGCAGTATTTT.

V usage is TRBV7-9 and J usage is TRBJ2-5; 11 bases map to TRBD2. J gave up 0 bases and V 8 bases, and 5 bases lay outside the gene matches. The CDR3 loop spans 15 amino acids. Germline V CDR1 and CDR2: SEHNR, FQNEAQ (reference sequence). The CDR3 loop reads CASEASGGNQETQYF. Written as DNA, the CDR3 is TGTGCCAGCGAAGCTAGCGGGGGGAACCAAGAGACCCAGTACTTC.

The gene calls are TRBV18 and TRBJ2-3; D is uncertain. Germline V CDR1 and CDR2: KGHSH, LQKENI. There are 14 residues in the CDR3. V lost 3 bases and J 4 bases, leaving 11 bases between the germline ends. CDR3: CASSPGPAPDTQYF. The CDR3 bases are TGTGCCAGCTCACCGGGTCCAGCCCCAGATACGCAGTATTTT.

There are a few counts of this clone. The J gene is TRBJ2-3, the V gene TRBV4-2, with D tentatively TRBD2 (5 bases). The CDR3 covers 18 residues. The V end was cut by 0 bases, the J end by 0 bases, with 16 bases between. CDR1 and CDR2 (germline): LGHNA, YNFKEQ. CDR3 region: CASSQDGPGSTSTDTQYF. The CDR3 DNA is TGTGCCAGCAGCCAAGATGGGCCGGGGAGCACTAGCACAGATACGCAGTATTTT.

This chain uses TRBV5-1 with TRBJ1-2; D may be TRBD1 (6 bases). With 4 bases removed from V and 4 bases from J, the gap between germline ends came to 11 bases. CDR3 length: 13 residues. Germline loops: CDR1 SGHRS, CDR2 YFSETQ. CDR3 protein: CASSVGQFYGYTF. In DNA form, the CDR3 reads TGCGCCAGCAGCGTAGGACAGTTCTATGGCTACACCTTC.

This chain uses TRBV9 with TRBJ2-3; TRBD2 might be the D (5 bases). From germline, CDR1 is SGDLS and CDR2 YYNGEE. V gave up 3 bases and J gave up 5 bases, with 10 bases separating them. This CDR3 spans 13 amino acids. The CDR3 DNA reads TGTGCCAGCAGCGGAGGGAATTTAGATACGCAGTATTTT. The encoded protein is CASSGGNLDTQYF.